This TCR beta chain appears in the sequencing data of a study of blood T cell repertoires in COVID-19 (dated by TCRdb to the early 2020s). Notes on the research overall: Samples covering the acute and convalescent phases of COVID-19 were provided by collaborators in the United States, Italy and Spain. The prospective study material was composed of cDNA or gDNA derived from T cells, B-cell-depleted T cells, or PBMCs. The repertoires were made available in a free public database intended to serve as a resource for research on the immune response to SARS-CoV-2. HLA class I and class II types, where available, came from metadata supplied by the sample provider rather than from assay-based typing. The samples were drawn from two sources: the first 160 participants of the ongoing ImmuneRACE study, and fewer than 1,500 subjects contributed by 6 global collaborators. Sample metadata almost always included a de-identified subject ID, COVID-19 status, age in years and sex. Subjects who had been exposed to COVID-19, were actively infected with it, or had recovered from it provided the deeply sampled blood TCRbeta repertoires that made up the dataset.

TCRbeta CDR3 regions were amplified from genomic DNA by means of the immunoSEQ Assay, a bias-controlled multiplex PCR. The study's own analysis went as follows. Nucleated cell counts per sample were estimated from amplification of reference gene primers within the assay. Sequence reads were collapsed and filtered to measure the absolute abundance of every unique TCRbeta CDR3 rearrangement. Productive Simpson clonality was computed per sample as the square root of Simpson's diversity index over productive rearrangements. TCRdb holds this immuneACCESS table with in-frame rearrangements only. Some clones are missing; in checked studies, unresolved V genes explain under half, and the rest has no known cause. D and trimming were read from the DNA, whereas the V and J calls and clone size are those reported in that table. The sample data list about 210,000 clones, and 75% to 85% of these were observed just once. The biggest ten clones account for 5.1% of the sample.

To note about this clone: Which antigen it targets is not known. Base qualities are not recorded, but no much larger clone differs from it by a single base.

On the study overall, not on this receptor specifically: The quantity of clinical and demographic metadata differed by source and by participant and was supplied without curation.

At one collaborating source in Seattle, patients were enrolled during active infection and were followed longitudinally through the course of disease. Collaborating institutions collected whole blood in K2EDTA tubes following their own protocols. For TCRbeta analysis, collaborators shipped samples as frozen whole blood, isolated PBMCs, or DNA extracted from either of those sample types. Taken from the germline V gene, the CDR1 and CDR2 loops are KGHSH and LQKENI. Taken from cysteine to phenylalanine, the CDR3 has 15 residues. Just CDR3 DNA is preserved here, 45 bases in frame from base 1. V loses 1 base, J loses 4 bases, and the germline ends lie 13 bases apart.

The origin of this receptor is a man aged 50-59 years with COVID-19, enrolled during active disease. Recombination joined TRBV18 with TRBJ2-5; too little of a D gene remains to name it. The specimen sequenced was peripheral blood. The nucleotide sequence is given as TGTGCCAGCTCACCACGCTCCCTGTCCGGAGAGACCCAGTACTTC. Translated, it gives CASSPRSLSGETQYF.